These 2 T cell receptor beta chains originate from one sample sequenced in a study of CD8 T cells in Susac syndrome. Random hexamers primed reverse transcription of about 0.45 to 1 ug RNA. MiXCR, run by TCRdb on the immunoSEQ multiplex PCR reads, gives a single entry per CDR3 protein. The sample includes roughly 120,000 distinct CDR3 sequences, approximately 95% of them seen just once. The sequenced sample was CD8+ T cells from PBMCs. The receptors come from a human donor with multiple sclerosis.

This chain uses TRBV13 with TRBJ1-5, with 11 bases aligning to TRBD1. This CDR3 has 16 amino acids. Per germline, CDR1 PRHDT and CDR2 FYEKMQ (reference sequence). The V and J ends lost 4 bases and 4 bases, in that order; junction bases with no gene match: 6. CDR3 sequence reads: CASSSRDRGTNQPQHF. DNA of the CDR3: TGTGCCAGCAGCTCCCGGGACAGGGGGACGAATCAGCCCCAGCATTTT.

The genes are TRBV29-1 and TRBJ1-1, with unresolved D. In germline, CDR1 is SQVTM, CDR2 ANQGSEA. The ends were cut back, 1 base at V and 4 bases at J, with 13 bases in the middle. The length of the CDR3 is 14 residues. CDR3 bases: TGCAGCGTTGAAGGAGGCCGAGGGAGCACTGAAGCTTTCTTT. It encodes CSVEGGRGSTEAFF.